A selection of T cell receptor beta chains follows, all from one sample in a study of cytomegalovirus exposure and HLA in healthy donors. Sequenced by immunoSEQ multiplex PCR; TCRdb stores in-frame clones only, minus some. The sample lists about 76,000 clones; over 60% were seen once. The sequenced sample consisted of PBMCs. These receptors were collected from a male donor in good health and CMV-seropositive. Both conserved end residues are part of each CDR3. The order of the fields is J gene, V gene, clone size, D gene, CDR3 protein, CDR3 DNA. D genes are given only for firm matches. Some rows have no size entry. The others give once, few or many, or a class for an expanded clone.

TRBJ2-3	TRBV11-3	NA	NA	CASSQLSDTQYF	TGTGCCAGCAGCCAACTGTCGGATACGCAGTATTTT
TRBJ2-1	TRBV4-1	NA	TRBD2	CASSQHPGLARGDEQFF	TGCGCCAGCAGCCAGCACCCGGGACTAGCTAGGGGGGATGAGCAGTTCTTC
TRBJ1-5	TRBV7-2	NA	NA	CASRPPGVSNQPQHF	TGTGCCAGCAGACCCCCCGGGGTTAGCAATCAGCCCCAGCATTTT
TRBJ2-1	TRBV12-5	NA	NA	CASGLFPPVNNEQFF	TGTGCTAGTGGTTTGTTCCCTCCAGTTAACAATGAGCAGTTCTTC
TRBJ2-7	TRBV7-2	NA	TRBD2	CASSFRVSGIPAYEQYF	TGTGCCAGCAGCTTCCGGGTTAGCGGGATCCCCGCCTACGAGCAGTACTTC
TRBJ1-2	TRBV5-1	NA	NA	CASSLALAYGYTF	TGCGCCAGCAGCTTGGCTCTGGCTTATGGCTACACCTTC
TRBJ1-5	TRBV2	NA	NA	CASSEAAGNQPQHF	TGTGCCAGCAGTGAGGCGGCAGGCAATCAGCCCCAGCATTTT
TRBJ2-5	TRBV30	NA	NA	CAWRPSFPLGQGTQYF	TGTGCCTGGAGACCCTCTTTTCCCCTGGGCCAAGGGACCCAGTACTTC
TRBJ2-5	TRBV7-3	NA	TRBD2	CASSPRLAGTGETQYF	TGTGCCAGCAGCCCCCGACTAGCGGGTACAGGCGAGACCCAGTACTTC
TRBJ2-5	TRBV18	NA	TRBD2	CASSPPSLAGAGTQYF	TGTGCCAGCTCACCACCAAGCCTAGCGGGAGCGGGGACCCAGTACTTC
TRBJ2-7	TRBV5-1	NA	TRBD2	CASSKTSGTYEQYF	TGCGCCAGCAGCAAGACTAGCGGGACCTACGAGCAGTACTTC
TRBJ1-3	TRBV2	NA	NA	CASRQTGNTIYF	TGTGCCAGCCGACAGACAGGAAACACCATATATTTT
TRBJ1-6	TRBV6-5	NA	TRBD1	CASSYIGTGGTPLHF	TGTGCCAGCAGTTACATCGGGACAGGGGGAACACCCCTCCACTTT
TRBJ2-3	TRBV11-2	NA	TRBD1	CASSSRDRDPDTQYF	TGTGCCAGCAGCTCCCGGGACAGGGATCCAGATACGCAGTATTTT
TRBJ1-4	TRBV11-2	once	NA	CASSLEGRPDQRMFF	TGTGCCAGCAGCTTAGAAGGCCGACCCGACCAGCGAATGTTTTTT
TRBJ2-7	TRBV30	NA	TRBD2	CASGASGRAYEQYF	TGTGCCAGTGGGGCTAGCGGGAGAGCCTACGAGCAGTACTTC
TRBJ2-7	TRBV30	NA	NA	CAWEGQGPSYEQYF	TGTGCCTGGGAGGGGCAGGGGCCATCCTACGAGCAGTACTTC
TRBJ2-5	TRBV5-4	NA	NA	CASSLGGGVETQYF	TGTGCCAGCAGCTTGGGGGGCGGAGTGGAGACCCAGTACTTC
TRBJ2-5	TRBV6-1	NA	NA	CASSGGGTAVTKSHF	TGTGCCAGCAGTGGCGGGGGGACAGCCGTCACTAAGTCCCACTTC
TRBJ2-7	TRBV2	NA	NA	CASSEGGVSDEQYF	TGTGCCAGCAGTGAAGGTGGAGTAAGCGACGAGCAGTACTTC
TRBJ2-3	TRBV7-3	NA	TRBD2	CASSFRSTSGTSDTQYF	TGTGCCAGCAGCTTCCGATCGACTAGCGGGACCTCAGATACGCAGTATTTT
TRBJ1-2	TRBV27	NA	NA	CASSPGRANYGYTF	TGTGCCAGCAGCCCGGGGAGGGCTAACTATGGCTACACCTTC
TRBJ2-6	TRBV4-2	NA	NA	CASSQVRIGSGANVLTF	TGTGCCAGCAGCCAAGTGCGGATCGGCTCTGGGGCCAACGTCCTGACTTTC
TRBJ2-7	TRBV7-3	NA	TRBD2	CASSLGLAESYEQYF	TGTGCCAGCAGCTTAGGACTAGCCGAATCCTACGAGCAGTACTTC
TRBJ2-3	TRBV30	once	TRBD2	CAWSGGYTDTQYF	TGTGCCTGGAGCGGGGGGTACACAGATACGCAGTATTTT
TRBJ1-2	TRBV4-3	NA	TRBD1	CASSRTEGTGAYGYTF	TGCGCCAGCAGCCGTACCGAGGGGACAGGTGCCTATGGCTACACCTTC
TRBJ1-2	TRBV30	NA	TRBD1	CAWSRGTGGFKDYGYTF	TGTGCCTGGAGCCGCGGGACAGGGGGATTTAAGGACTATGGCTACACCTTC
TRBJ1-2	TRBV6-6	NA	NA	CASSSQERTNYGYTF	TGTGCCAGCAGTTCCCAGGAAAGGACTAACTATGGCTACACCTTC
TRBJ2-3	TRBV6-6	NA	NA	CASRATGGTDTQYF	TGTGCCAGCAGAGCTACAGGTGGCACAGATACGCAGTATTTT
TRBJ2-3	TRBV14	NA	NA	CASSQRRVGTDTQYF	TGTGCCAGCAGCCAAAGGAGGGTAGGCACAGATACGCAGTATTTT
TRBJ1-5	TRBV7-9	NA	TRBD1	CASSPDFRQGRQPQHF	TGTGCCAGCAGCCCAGACTTTAGACAGGGCCGTCAGCCCCAGCATTTT
TRBJ2-7	TRBV28	NA	NA	CASSSQGAGGPYEQYF	TGTGCCAGCAGCTCACAGGGGGCGGGAGGACCCTACGAGCAGTACTTC
TRBJ1-2	TRBV6-5	NA	NA	CASSYKGAPNYGYTF	TGTGCCAGCAGTTACAAAGGGGCACCGAACTATGGCTACACCTTC
TRBJ2-7	TRBV27	NA	TRBD2	CASSLRGGQYEQYF	TGTGCCAGCAGTTTGCGGGGGGGACAATACGAGCAGTACTTC
TRBJ1-5	TRBV4-1	NA	NA	CASSQVAGGSNQPQHF	TGCGCCAGCAGCCAAGTGGCCGGGGGAAGCAATCAGCCCCAGCATTTT
TRBJ2-1	TRBV7-9	NA	TRBD2	CASSSGLDNEQFF	TGTGCCAGCAGCTCCGGACTAGACAATGAGCAGTTCTTC
TRBJ2-2	TRBV10-1	NA	TRBD2	CASSENEVAGNTGELFF	TGCGCCAGCAGTGAGAATGAGGTAGCGGGGAACACCGGGGAGCTGTTTTTT
TRBJ1-5	TRBV27	NA	NA	CASSLLGGTSNQPQHF	TGTGCCAGCAGTCTCCTTGGGGGGACTAGCAATCAGCCCCAGCATTTT
TRBJ2-2	TRBV5-1	NA	TRBD2	CASSPGTSGVARDTGELFF	TGCGCCAGCAGCCCCGGGACTAGCGGGGTCGCGAGGGACACCGGGGAGCTGTTTTTT
TRBJ2-2	TRBV19	NA	TRBD1	CATRTDRVAGELFF	TGTGCCACCCGAACCGACAGGGTGGCCGGGGAGCTGTTTTTT
TRBJ1-2	TRBV18	once	NA	CASSPAGNAYGYTF	TGTGCCAGCTCACCCGCAGGGAATGCCTATGGCTACACCTTC
TRBJ2-3	TRBV10-2	NA	TRBD2	CASRETSGASTDTQYF	TGCGCCAGCAGAGAGACTAGCGGGGCCTCCACAGATACGCAGTATTTT
TRBJ2-1	TRBV5-1	NA	TRBD2	CASSLTSGGDEQFF	TGCGCCAGCAGCTTAACTAGCGGGGGTGATGAGCAGTTCTTC
TRBJ1-2	TRBV28	few	TRBD1	CASRGPGQGALYDYGYTF	TGTGCCAGCAGGGGGCCGGGACAGGGGGCCTTGTACGACTATGGCTACACCTTC
TRBJ2-2	TRBV2	NA	TRBD2	CASSLAGGNTGELFF	TGTGCCAGCAGTCTAGCGGGAGGGAACACCGGGGAGCTGTTTTTT
TRBJ2-2	TRBV10-3	medium-sized	TRBD2	CAISLREWGGHTGELFF	TGTGCCATCAGCCTTCGAGAGTGGGGGGGTCACACCGGGGAGCTGTTTTTT
TRBJ2-2	TRBV11-3	NA	NA	CASSLGGDTGELFF	TGTGCCAGCAGCCTCGGAGGGGACACCGGGGAGCTGTTTTTT
TRBJ1-1	TRBV9	NA	NA	CASSVVPGGNTEAFF	TGTGCCAGCAGCGTAGTCCCCGGGGGGAACACTGAAGCTTTCTTT